These 29 T cell receptor beta chains share one sample of origin, sequenced in a study of T cell responses to AZD1222 COVID-19 vaccine. The table came from immunoSEQ multiplex PCR; TCRdb's copy has only in-frame clones and leaves some out. Among approximately 120,000 clones listed, about 89% were seen once. This specimen was peripheral blood, taken on day 0 of MenACWY control vaccination. Receptors were obtained from an adult in good health.

The gene calls are TRBV10-2 and TRBJ2-1; the D gene could be TRBD1 or TRBD2 (5 bases each). Trimming left V 8 bases short and J 6 bases short, with 17 bases between. Germline loops: CDR1 WSHSY, CDR2 SAAADI. This CDR3 region has 14 residues. The DNA for the CDR3 is TGCGCCAGCTCACGGGACCTAACCGGCAATGAGCAGTTCTTC. The encoded protein is CASSRDLTGNEQFF.

The rearrangement joins TRBV6-1 to TRBJ1-2; D remains ambiguous. Germline values: CDR1 MNHNS, CDR2 SASEGT. V was shortened by 0 bases and J by 2 bases, with 13 bases between the two germline ends. The CDR3 has 16 residues. The CDR3 is CASSEASTNTNYGYTF. In nucleotides, the CDR3 is TGTGCCAGCAGTGAAGCGAGTACGAACACCAACTATGGCTACACCTTC.

This chain joins TRBV6-4 and TRBJ2-3; 10 bases are shared with TRBD1. The germline V gene encodes CDR1 MRHNA and CDR2 SNTAGT. V shed 2 bases and J 2 bases; nucleotides not matched to a gene: 1. CDR3 length equals 15 residues. CDR3 amino acids: CASSDGTGATDTQYF. The CDR3 DNA reads as TGTGCCAGCAGTGACGGGACAGGGGCCACAGATACGCAGTATTTT.

CDR3 in amino acids: CASSSRRQAQKLYNSPLHF. CDR3 sequence (DNA): TGTGCCAGCAGTTCCCGGAGACAGGCCCAAAAACTGTATAATTCACCCCTCCACTTT. The chain combines TRBV27 with TRBJ1-6, with D possibly matching TRBD1 (6 bases). Trimming took off 4 bases at V and 4 bases at J, with 23 bases between the two ends. Per germline, CDR1 MNHEY and CDR2 SMNVEV (reference sequence). The CDR3 covers 19 residues.

The chain has TRBV3-1 (or the pseudogene TRBV3-2) and TRBJ1-2; D gene unclear. The V end was cut by 3 bases, the J end by 8 bases, with 13 bases between. There are 13 residues in the CDR3. CDR1 and CDR2 (germline): LGHDT, YNNKEL (reference sequence). The CDR3 reads CASSQNLGYGYTF. In DNA form, the CDR3 reads TGTGCCAGCAGCCAGAATCTTGGATACGGCTACACCTTC.

This clone occurred a few times. Here the CDR3 DNA reads TGTGCCAGCGTGGGGACGGCTAGCGGGAGCGATGAGCAGTTCTTC. It is translated as CASVGTASGSDEQFF. V gene TRBV28 combines with J gene TRBJ2-1, with 10 nucleotides matching TRBD2. Trimming cost V 8 bases and J 8 bases; bases outside gene matches: 12. The CDR3 extends over 15 amino acids. CDR1 and CDR2 (germline): MDHEN, SYDVKM.

The rearrangement links TRBV7-2 to TRBJ2-1; TRBD2 is a possible D gene (6 bases). V dropped 11 bases and J dropped 9 bases, with 26 bases sitting between them. This CDR3 region has 15 residues. Per germline, CDR1 SGHTA and CDR2 FQGNSA. CDR3 in DNA: TGTGCCTGTAGTGGGGTCGGCGGACTACGGGGTGAGCAGTTCTTC. This gives the protein CACSGVGGLRGEQFF.

The genes are TRBV14 and TRBJ1-1; 7 nucleotides match TRBD1. The CDR3 totals 14 residues. The V segment lost 2 bases and the J segment 3 bases; nucleotides outside the gene matches: 3. CDR1 and CDR2 from the germline V gene are SGHDN and FVKESK. The CDR3 loop is CASSQRQGYTEAFF. The CDR3 bases are TGTGCCAGCAGCCAAAGACAGGGCTACACTGAAGCTTTCTTT.

This clone was recorded once. The chain employs TRBV12-3 or TRBV12-4 and TRBJ1-2; D is unresolved. V lost 7 bases and J 8 bases, leaving 17 bases between the germline ends. The CDR3 sequence is 13 residues long. In DNA form, the CDR3 reads TGTGCCAGCACCCCGAAACGTCCGCGGGGCTACACCTTC. Translated, it gives CASTPKRPRGYTF.

The rearrangement links TRBV5-8 to TRBJ1-4, with D possibly TRBD1 on 5 matching bases. Germline V lookup: CDR1 SGHTS, CDR2 YDEGEE. V was pared by 1 base and J by 11 bases, with 18 bases between. There are 15 residues in the CDR3. CDR3 amino acids: CASSLQGSESGKLFF. Here the CDR3 DNA reads TGTGCCAGCAGCTTGCAGGGTTCGGAGTCCGGGAAACTGTTTTTT.

A single count supports this clone. V is TRBV29-1 and J is TRBJ1-4; no firm D call. The V gene's germline CDR1 is SQVTM and CDR2 ANQGSEA. V was cut by 4 bases and J by 3 bases, with 9 bases left in between. The CDR3 loop spans 13 amino acids. The CDR3 nucleotides read TGCAGCGTTGGTTCTAGGGCTAATGAAAAACTGTTTTTT. Translated: CSVGSRANEKLFF.

V and J are TRBV2 and TRBJ1-1; D is unclear. V shed 5 bases and J shed 4 bases, with 14 bases lying between them. The CDR3 runs to 14 residues. Germline CDR1 SNHLY, CDR2 FYNNEI. The CDR3 loop is CASSTRLGGTEAFF. In DNA, the CDR3 is TGTGCCAGCAGTACTCGGCTGGGCGGCACTGAAGCTTTCTTT.

This chain links TRBV7-7 with TRBJ2-2, with 8 positions matching TRBD1. With 5 bases clipped from V and 6 bases from J, the junction kept 14 bases outside the gene matches. The CDR3 sequence is 17 residues long. Germline CDR1 SSHAT, CDR2 FNYEAQ (reference sequence). The DNA of the CDR3 is TGTGCCAGCAGCCCCGGTTTGACAGGGGTGGTTTCCGGGGAGCTGTTTTTT. This sequence encodes CASSPGLTGVVSGELFF.

J is TRBJ1-2 and V is TRBV6-2 or TRBV6-3, with 7 positions matching TRBD1. Germline V gene data show CDR1 as MNHEY and CDR2 as SVGEGT. The ends lost 6 bases at V and 2 bases at J; junction bases unmatched: 3. This CDR3 spans 13 amino acids. DNA for the CDR3: TGTGCCAGCAGCAAACAGGGGAACTATGGCTACACCTTC. This encodes CASSKQGNYGYTF.

The chain has TRBV6-5 and TRBJ2-1; the D gene is possibly TRBD2 (7 bases). Trimming stripped 6 bases from V and 7 bases from J, with 19 bases between. The CDR3 is 15 amino acids. The germline V gene has CDR1 MNHEY and CDR2 SVGAGI. CDR3 DNA sequence: TGTGCCAGCAGAAGGGGGGCTAGCGGACAGAATGAGCAGTTCTTC. Translation: CASRRGASGQNEQFF.

J is TRBJ1-1 and V is TRBV2; the D is unclear. V lost 6 bases and J 0 bases, leaving 11 bases between the germline ends. CDR3 length: 14 amino acids. The germline CDR1 and CDR2 sequences are SNHLY and FYNNEI. This CDR3 is CASRVLSVNTEAFF. CDR3 DNA sequence: TGTGCCAGCAGGGTTTTATCAGTGAACACTGAAGCTTTCTTT.

This chain connects TRBV3-1 (or the pseudogene TRBV3-2) to TRBJ2-7; 10 bases are a match to TRBD1. This CDR3 comprises 17 residues. The germline V gene encodes CDR1 LGHDT and CDR2 YNNKEL (reference sequence). V dropped 4 bases and J dropped 4; count of bases not matched to a gene: 13. CDR3 sequence (DNA): TGTGCCAGCAGCCCCGGTTTACCGGGACAGGGGACATACGAGCAGTACTTC. Its translation is CASSPGLPGQGTYEQYF.

The rearrangement links TRBV27 to TRBJ2-1, with TRBD2 identical over 7 bases. This CDR3 is 14 amino acids long. J was trimmed by 4 bases and V by 4 bases; bases with no gene match: 4. Germline V gene lookup returns CDR1 MNHEY and CDR2 SMNVEV (reference sequence). CDR3 coding DNA: TGTGCCAGCAGTTCGGGACTAATATACAATGAGCAGTTCTTC. This sequence encodes CASSSGLIYNEQFF.

The chain combines TRBV7-2 with TRBJ2-7; 8 positions match TRBD1. The CDR3 extends over 16 amino acids. With 1 base clipped from V and 3 bases from J, the junction kept 8 bases outside the gene matches. CDR1 SGHTA and CDR2 FQGNSA come from the germline V gene. CDR3: CASSLGGTGLVYEQYF. CDR3 sequence (DNA): TGTGCCAGCAGCTTAGGGGGGACAGGTTTAGTCTACGAGCAGTACTTC.

The V gene is TRBV9, the J gene TRBJ2-5, with 11 positions matching TRBD2. J gave up 1 base and V 4 bases, and 6 bases lay outside the gene matches. The germline V gene has CDR1 SGDLS and CDR2 YYNGEE. There are 16 residues in the CDR3. CDR3 DNA sequence: TGTGCCAGCAGCCCCAGTAGCGGGAGGGCCCAAGAGACCCAGTACTTC. It specifies CASSPSSGRAQETQYF.

V gene TRBV7-3 combines with J gene TRBJ2-1; TRBD2 agrees at 12 bases. Germline assignment: CDR1 SGHTA and CDR2 FQGTGA. CDR3 length equals 16 residues. The trim removed 2 bases at V and 5 bases at J, leaving 4 bases unmatched. CDR3 amino acids: CASSLLGLAGDNEQFF. The CDR3 nucleotides read TGTGCCAGCAGCTTACTGGGACTAGCGGGTGACAATGAGCAGTTCTTC.

The J gene is TRBJ2-7, the V gene TRBV5-4; 7 nucleotides line up with TRBD1. Germline V gives CDR1 SGHNT, CDR2 YYREEE (reference sequence). This CDR3 has 15 residues. Germline trimming cut 0 bases from V and 4 bases from J; bases unmatched to any gene: 7. In DNA form, the CDR3 reads TGTGCCAGCAGCTTGGGTGGGACAGCCTTTTACGAGCAGTACTTC. Encoded protein: CASSLGGTAFYEQYF.

The chain is built from TRBV7-6 and TRBJ2-1; D unclear. CDR1 is SGHVS and CDR2 is FNYEAQ in the germline V gene. Trimming removed 5 bases at V and 1 base at J, with 15 bases between. This CDR3 is built from 16 residues. The CDR3 loop reads CASSLIFGSSYNEQFF. The CDR3, as DNA: TGTGCCAGCAGCCTCATTTTTGGGTCGTCCTACAATGAGCAGTTCTTC.

The V gene is TRBV29-1, the J gene TRBJ2-1; 11 bases map to TRBD2. Germline CDR1 and CDR2: SQVTM and ANQGSEA. This CDR3 region has 13 residues. Trimming cost V 7 bases and J 7 bases; bases outside gene matches: 6. CDR3 protein: CSGGLAGFNEQFF. CDR3 sequence (DNA): TGCAGCGGCGGACTAGCGGGTTTTAATGAGCAGTTCTTC.

The chain recombines TRBV4-1 with TRBJ2-2, with 16 bases that match TRBD2. Germline loops: CDR1 MGHRA, CDR2 YSYEKL. With V trimmed by 6 bases and J by 2 bases, 12 bases remained unmatched. The length of the CDR3 is 20 residues. CDR3 protein: CASSRTPGLAGGHNTGELFF. CDR3 DNA: TGCGCCAGCAGTCGAACACCGGGACTAGCGGGAGGGCATAACACCGGGGAGCTGTTTTTT.

The chain uses TRBV7-3 and TRBJ2-2; 12 bases are a match to TRBD2. After removal of 0 bases from V and 5 bases from J, the junction contained 4 bases not matched to a gene. The germline V gene encodes CDR1 SGHTA and CDR2 FQGTGA. This CDR3 has 17 residues. For the CDR3, the DNA is TGTGCCAGCAGCTTAACGAGTCTAGCGGGAGGGACCGGGGAGCTGTTTTTT. This encodes CASSLTSLAGGTGELFF.

J is TRBJ2-2 and V is TRBV6-5; no clear D. CDR1 and CDR2 (germline): MNHEY, SVGAGI. Trimming shortened V by 7 bases and J by 3 bases, and 6 bases separated the two germline ends. The CDR3 covers 12 residues. The CDR3 bases are TGTGCCAGCACTCGACACACCGGGGAGCTGTTTTTT. Translating it yields CASTRHTGELFF.

The chain recombines TRBV13 with TRBJ1-4; 8 nucleotides align to TRBD1. This CDR3 is 15 amino acids long. Trimming took 3 bases from V and 8 from J; bases not matched to a gene: 8. CDR1 PRHDT and CDR2 FYEKMQ come from the germline V gene (reference sequence). The CDR3 nucleotides read TGTGCCAGCAGCTTCGAGACAGGGGCCGGCGAAAAACTGTTTTTT. Translated: CASSFETGAGEKLFF.

The V and J genes are TRBV3-1 (or the pseudogene TRBV3-2) and TRBJ2-7; 9 positions agree with TRBD2. CDR1 is LGHDT, CDR2 YNNKEL, per germline (reference sequence). CDR3 length equals 16 residues. Trimming took 3 bases from V and 1 from J; bases not matched to a gene: 7. The CDR3 spells CASSHLLAGTSYEQYF. CDR3 nucleotide sequence: TGTGCCAGCAGCCATCTCCTAGCGGGAACGTCCTACGAGCAGTACTTC.